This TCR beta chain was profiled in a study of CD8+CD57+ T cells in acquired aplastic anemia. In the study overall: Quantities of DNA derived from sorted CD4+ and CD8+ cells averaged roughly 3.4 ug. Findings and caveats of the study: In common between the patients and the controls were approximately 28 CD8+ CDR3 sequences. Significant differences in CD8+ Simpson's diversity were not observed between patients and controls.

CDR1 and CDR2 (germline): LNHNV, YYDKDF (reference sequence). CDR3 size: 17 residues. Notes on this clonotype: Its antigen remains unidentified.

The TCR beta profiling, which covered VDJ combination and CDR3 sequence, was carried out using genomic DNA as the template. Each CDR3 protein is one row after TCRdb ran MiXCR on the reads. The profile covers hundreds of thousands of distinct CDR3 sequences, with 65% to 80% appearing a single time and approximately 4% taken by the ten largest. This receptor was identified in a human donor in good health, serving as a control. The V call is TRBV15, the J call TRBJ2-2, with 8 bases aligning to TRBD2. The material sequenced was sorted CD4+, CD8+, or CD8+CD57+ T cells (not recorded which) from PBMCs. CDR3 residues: CGTSSPSGGRLTGELFF. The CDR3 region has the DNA TGTGGTACCAGCAGCCCTTCGGGAGGGAGATTAACCGGGGAGCTGTTTTTT. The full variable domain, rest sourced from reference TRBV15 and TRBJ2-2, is DAMVIQNPRYQVTQFGKPVTLSCSQTLNHNVMYWYQQKSSQAPKLLFHYYDKDFNNEADTPDNFQSRRPNTSFCFLDIRSPGLGDTAMYLCGTSSPSGGRLTGELFFGEGSRLTVL.